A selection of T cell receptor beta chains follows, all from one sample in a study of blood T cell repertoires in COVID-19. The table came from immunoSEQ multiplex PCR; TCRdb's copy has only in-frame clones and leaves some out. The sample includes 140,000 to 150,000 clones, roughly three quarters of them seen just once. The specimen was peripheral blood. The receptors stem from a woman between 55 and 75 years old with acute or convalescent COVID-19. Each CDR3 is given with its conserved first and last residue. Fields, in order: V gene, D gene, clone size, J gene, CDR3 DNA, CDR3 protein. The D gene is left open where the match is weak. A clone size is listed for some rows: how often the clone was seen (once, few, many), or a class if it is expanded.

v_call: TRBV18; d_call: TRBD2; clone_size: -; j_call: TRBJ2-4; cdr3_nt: TGTGCCAGCTCACCCGGACTAGCGGGAGGAGGGGACATTCAGTACTTC; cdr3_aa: CASSPGLAGGGDIQYF
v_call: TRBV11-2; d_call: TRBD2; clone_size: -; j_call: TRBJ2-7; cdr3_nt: TGTGCCAGCAGCTTGCTAGCGGGAATGGATCGGGAGCAGTACTTC; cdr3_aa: CASSLLAGMDREQYF
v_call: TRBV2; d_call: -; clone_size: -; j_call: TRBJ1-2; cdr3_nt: TGTGCCAGCAGTGTCCTTCAGGGCCAGGGGGGCTACACCTTC; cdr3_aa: CASSVLQGQGGYTF
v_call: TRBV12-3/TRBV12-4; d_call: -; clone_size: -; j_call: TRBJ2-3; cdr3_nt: TGTGCCAGCAGTGCTCCGGGTGCAGATACGCAGTATTTT; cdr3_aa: CASSAPGADTQYF
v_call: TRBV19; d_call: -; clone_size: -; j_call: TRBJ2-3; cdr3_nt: TGTGCCAGTAGTCCCCCAGGGGCGGGAGTAGGAGATACGCAGTATTTT; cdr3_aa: CASSPPGAGVGDTQYF
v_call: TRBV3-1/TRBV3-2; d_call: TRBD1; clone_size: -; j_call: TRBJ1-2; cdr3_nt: TGTGCCAGCAGCCCCAAGCGGACAGGAGGCTATGGCTACACCTTC; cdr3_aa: CASSPKRTGGYGYTF
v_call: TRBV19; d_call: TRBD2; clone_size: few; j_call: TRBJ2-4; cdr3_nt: TGTGCCAGTAGTATAACTGGACTAGCGATTGACATTCAGTACTTC; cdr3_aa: CASSITGLAIDIQYF
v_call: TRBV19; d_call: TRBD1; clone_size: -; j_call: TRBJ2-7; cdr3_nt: TGTGCCAGTAGTCGGTCTGGGACAGGGGCCTACGAGCAGTACTTC; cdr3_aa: CASSRSGTGAYEQYF
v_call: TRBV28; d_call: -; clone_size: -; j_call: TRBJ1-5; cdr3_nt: TGTGCCAGCAGGAAATTGGGGGGGAATCAGCCCCAGCATTTT; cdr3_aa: CASRKLGGNQPQHF
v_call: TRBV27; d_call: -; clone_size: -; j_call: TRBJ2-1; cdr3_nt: TGTGCCAGCAGTTTATCCTCGGGACTTCCTTACAATGAGCAGTTCTTC; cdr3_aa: CASSLSSGLPYNEQFF
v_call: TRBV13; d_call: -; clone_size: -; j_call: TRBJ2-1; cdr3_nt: TGTGCCAGCAGCTCAGTCTCGGAGGCCTACAATGAGCAGTTCTTC; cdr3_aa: CASSSVSEAYNEQFF
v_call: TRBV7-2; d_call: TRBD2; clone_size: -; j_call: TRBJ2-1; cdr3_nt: TGTGCCAGCAGCTTAGTAGCGGGAGGGTACAATGAGCAGTTCTTC; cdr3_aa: CASSLVAGGYNEQFF
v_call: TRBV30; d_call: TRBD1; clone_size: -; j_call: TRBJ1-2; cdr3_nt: TGTGCCTGGAGTGTGGCAGGGGGCGCATCCAACTATGGCTACACCTTC; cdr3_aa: CAWSVAGGASNYGYTF
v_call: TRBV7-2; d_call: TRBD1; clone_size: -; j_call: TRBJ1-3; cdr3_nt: TGTGCCAGCTCCTCCGACAGGGGGCACTCTGGAAACACCATATATTTT; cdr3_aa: CASSSDRGHSGNTIYF
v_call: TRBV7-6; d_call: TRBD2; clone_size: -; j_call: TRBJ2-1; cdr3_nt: TGTGCCAGCAGCGAGGGGAGACTAGCGGGAGGAAGCTCCTACAATGAGCAGTTCTTC; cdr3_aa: CASSEGRLAGGSSYNEQFF
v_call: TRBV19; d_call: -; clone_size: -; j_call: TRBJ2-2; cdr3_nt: TGTGCCAGTAGAAAACGGGTCCCCGGGGAGCTGTTTTTT; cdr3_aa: CASRKRVPGELFF
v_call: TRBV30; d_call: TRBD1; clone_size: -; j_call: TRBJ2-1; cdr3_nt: TGTGCCTGGAGTGTGACAGGGGGGGCCTACAATGAGCAGTTCTTC; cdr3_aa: CAWSVTGGAYNEQFF
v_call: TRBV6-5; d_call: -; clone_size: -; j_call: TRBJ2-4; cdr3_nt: TGTGCCAGCACTGGCAATCGCATTCAGTACTTC; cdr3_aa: CASTGNRIQYF
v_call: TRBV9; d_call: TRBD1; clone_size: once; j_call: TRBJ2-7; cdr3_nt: TGTGCCAGCAGCCCGACAGGGAATTGGGGCGAGCAGTACTTC; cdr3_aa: CASSPTGNWGEQYF
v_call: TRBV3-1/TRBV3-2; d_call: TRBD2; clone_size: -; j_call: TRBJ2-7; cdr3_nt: TGTGCCAGCAGCCAAAGGCGGGGGGGCTGGTACGAGCAGTACTTC; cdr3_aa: CASSQRRGGWYEQYF
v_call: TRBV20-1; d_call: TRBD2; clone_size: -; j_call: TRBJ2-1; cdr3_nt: TGCAGTGCTAGTACTAGCGGGAGGTACAATGAGCAGTTCTTC; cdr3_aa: CSASTSGRYNEQFF
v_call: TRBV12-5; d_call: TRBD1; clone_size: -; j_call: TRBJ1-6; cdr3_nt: TGTGCTAGTGGCCGGGACAGTTCTAATTCACCCCTCCACTTT; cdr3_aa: CASGRDSSNSPLHF
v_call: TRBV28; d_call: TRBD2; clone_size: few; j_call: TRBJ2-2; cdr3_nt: TGTGCCAGCAGTCCTCGACTAGCGGCGAACACCGGGGAGCTGTTTTTT; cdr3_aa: CASSPRLAANTGELFF
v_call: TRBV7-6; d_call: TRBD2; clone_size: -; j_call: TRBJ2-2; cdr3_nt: TGTGCCAGCAGCTTGAGTCCCCTCGGAGGACTAGCGGGACTAACCGGGGAGCTGTTTTTT; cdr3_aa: CASSLSPLGGLAGLTGELFF
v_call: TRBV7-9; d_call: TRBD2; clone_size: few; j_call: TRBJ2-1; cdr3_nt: TGTGCCAGCAGCTCCCCTAGCGGGAGTCGGAATGAGCAGTTCTTC; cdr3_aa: CASSSPSGSRNEQFF
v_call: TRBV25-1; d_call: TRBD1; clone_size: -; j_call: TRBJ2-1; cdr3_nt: TGTGCCAGCAGTGGGGACAGGGTCAAATTTAGCTCCTACAATGAGCAGTTCTTC; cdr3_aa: CASSGDRVKFSSYNEQFF
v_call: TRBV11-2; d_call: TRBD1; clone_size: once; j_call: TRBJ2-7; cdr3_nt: TGTGCCAGCAGCTTACGGGGACAGGGAAGTCCCTACGAGCAGTACTTC; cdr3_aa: CASSLRGQGSPYEQYF
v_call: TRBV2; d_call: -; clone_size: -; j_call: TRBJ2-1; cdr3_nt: TGTGCCAGCAGAAACTTGGTTTCATCCTACAATGAGCAGTTCTTC; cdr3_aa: CASRNLVSSYNEQFF
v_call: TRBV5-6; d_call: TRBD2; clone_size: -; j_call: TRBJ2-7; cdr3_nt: TGTGCCAGCAGCTTGTGGACTAGCGGGAGTTACGAGCAGTACTTC; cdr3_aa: CASSLWTSGSYEQYF
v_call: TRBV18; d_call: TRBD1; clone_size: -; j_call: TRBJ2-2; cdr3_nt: TGTGCCAGCTCCCGACAGCAGGGGACAGGGAACACCGGGGAGCTGTTTTTT; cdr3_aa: CASSRQQGTGNTGELFF
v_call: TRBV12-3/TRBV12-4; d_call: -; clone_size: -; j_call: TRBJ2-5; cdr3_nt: TGTGCCAGCAGTTTAGATCAGCGCGAGACCCAGTACTTC; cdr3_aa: CASSLDQRETQYF
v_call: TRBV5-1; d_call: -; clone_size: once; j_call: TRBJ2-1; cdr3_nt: TGCGCCAGCAGCTTGGGGGCCACAACCTACAATGAGCAGTTCTTC; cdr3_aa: CASSLGATTYNEQFF
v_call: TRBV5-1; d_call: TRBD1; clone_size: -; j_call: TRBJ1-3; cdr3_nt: TGCGCCAGCAGCTTTTTCCCTCCGGGACAGGGGGCACTCGGAAACACCATATATTTT; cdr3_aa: CASSFFPPGQGALGNTIYF
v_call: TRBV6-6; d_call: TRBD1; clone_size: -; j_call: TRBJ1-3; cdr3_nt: TGTGCCAGCGGCTCCAGGGGGCGAGTTGGAAACACCATATATTTT; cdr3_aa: CASGSRGRVGNTIYF
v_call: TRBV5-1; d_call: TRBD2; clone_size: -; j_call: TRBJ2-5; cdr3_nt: TGCGCCAGCAGCTTTGCGGGAGGGAAGCGGGAGATGGCCCAGTACTTC; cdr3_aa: CASSFAGGKREMAQYF
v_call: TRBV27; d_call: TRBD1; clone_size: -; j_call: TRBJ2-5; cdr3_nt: TGTGCCAGCAGTCAGACAGGGATCGAGACCCAGTACTTC; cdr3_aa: CASSQTGIETQYF
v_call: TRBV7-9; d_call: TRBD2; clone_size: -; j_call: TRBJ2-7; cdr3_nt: TGTGCCAGCAGCTTAGGTTCCCTAGCGGGAGTGAGCGAGCAGTACTTC; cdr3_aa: CASSLGSLAGVSEQYF
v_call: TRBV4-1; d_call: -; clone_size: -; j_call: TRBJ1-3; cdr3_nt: TGCGCCAGCAGCCAAGTACCCGCCGGGGGAAACACCATATATTTT; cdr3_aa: CASSQVPAGGNTIYF
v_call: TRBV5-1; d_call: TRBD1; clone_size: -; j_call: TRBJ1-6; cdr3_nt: TGCGCCAGCAGCTTTGGGACAGGTTATTCACCCCTCCACTTT; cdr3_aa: CASSFGTGYSPLHF
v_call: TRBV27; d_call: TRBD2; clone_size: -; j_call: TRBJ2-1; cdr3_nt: TGTGCCAGCAGTTTATCGGGACTAGCGGACTACAATGAGCAGTTCTTC; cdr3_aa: CASSLSGLADYNEQFF
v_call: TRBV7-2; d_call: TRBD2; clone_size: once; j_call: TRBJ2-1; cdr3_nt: TGTGCCAGCAGCGTAGGACTAGCGGGCCCGTATGAGCAGTTCTTC; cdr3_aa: CASSVGLAGPYEQFF
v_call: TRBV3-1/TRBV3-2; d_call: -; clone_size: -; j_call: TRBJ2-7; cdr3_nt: TGTGCCAGCAGCCAAGATAGCGAGCAGTACTTC; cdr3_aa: CASSQDSEQYF
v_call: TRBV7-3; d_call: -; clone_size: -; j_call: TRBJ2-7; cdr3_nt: TGTGCCAGCAGCTCAGGGTTGTCCTACGAGCAGTACTTC; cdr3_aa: CASSSGLSYEQYF
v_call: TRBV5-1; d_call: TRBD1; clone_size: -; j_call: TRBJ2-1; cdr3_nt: TGCGCCAGCAGCGCCCGGGACAGGAGCTCCTACAATGAGCAGTTCTTC; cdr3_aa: CASSARDRSSYNEQFF
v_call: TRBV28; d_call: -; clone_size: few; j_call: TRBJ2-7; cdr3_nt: TGTGCCATTGAGTTTCCACTTACCTACGAGCAGTACTTC; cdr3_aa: CAIEFPLTYEQYF
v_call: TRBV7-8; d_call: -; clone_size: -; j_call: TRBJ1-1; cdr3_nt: TGTGCCAGCAGCCCCCAAATGACAGTTTCGGGGAACACTGAAGCTTTCTTT; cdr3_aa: CASSPQMTVSGNTEAFF
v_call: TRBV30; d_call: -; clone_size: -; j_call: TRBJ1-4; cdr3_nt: TGTGCCTGGGCGCAGGTCGGTGCAACTAATGAAAAACTGTTTTTT; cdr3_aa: CAWAQVGATNEKLFF
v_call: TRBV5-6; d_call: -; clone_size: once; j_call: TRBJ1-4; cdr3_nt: TGTGCCAGCAGCTTGTTACCCGGGGTAGCAAAACTGTTTTTT; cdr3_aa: CASSLLPGVAKLFF
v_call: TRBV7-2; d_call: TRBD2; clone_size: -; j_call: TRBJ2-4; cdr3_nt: TGTGCCAGCAGCTTAGCCGCTAGCGGGAGGCACATTCAGTACTTC; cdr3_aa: CASSLAASGRHIQYF
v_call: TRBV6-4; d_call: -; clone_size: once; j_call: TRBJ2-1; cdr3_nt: TGTGCCAGCAGCAGTCACCGGGACTACAATGAGCAGTTCTTC; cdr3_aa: CASSSHRDYNEQFF
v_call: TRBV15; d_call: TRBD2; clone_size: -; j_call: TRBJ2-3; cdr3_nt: TGTGCCACCGGGAGGCTAGCGGGAGAGGTAGATACGCAGTATTTT; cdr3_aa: CATGRLAGEVDTQYF
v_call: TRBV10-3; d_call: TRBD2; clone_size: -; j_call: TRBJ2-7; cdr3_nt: TGTGCCATCAGGGCTGGGACTAGCGGACCTTATGTGGGGTACGAGCAGTACTTC; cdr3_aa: CAIRAGTSGPYVGYEQYF
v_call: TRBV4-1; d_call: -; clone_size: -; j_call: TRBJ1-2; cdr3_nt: TGCGCCAGCGGAGGAAAGACGGGAGTAAAGCCCCCATACCATTATGGCTACACCTTC; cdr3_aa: CASGGKTGVKPPYHYGYTF
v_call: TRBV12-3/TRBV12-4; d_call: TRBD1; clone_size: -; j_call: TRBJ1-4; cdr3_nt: TGTGCCAGCACGTGGACAGGACCTCTGTTTTTT; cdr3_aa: CASTWTGPLFF
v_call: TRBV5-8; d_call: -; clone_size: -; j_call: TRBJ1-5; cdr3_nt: TGTGCCAGCAGCCCGGGAACGGCCCGCAATCAGCCCCAGCATTTT; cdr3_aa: CASSPGTARNQPQHF
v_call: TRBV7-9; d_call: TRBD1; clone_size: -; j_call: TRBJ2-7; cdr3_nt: TGTGCCAGCAGCCCAAGACAGGGGCGAAGCTCCTACGAGCAGTACTTC; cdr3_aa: CASSPRQGRSSYEQYF
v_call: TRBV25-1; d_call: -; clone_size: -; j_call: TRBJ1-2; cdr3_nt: TGTGCCAGCAGGGACGGAGGGACCCATGGCTACACCTTC; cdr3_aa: CASRDGGTHGYTF
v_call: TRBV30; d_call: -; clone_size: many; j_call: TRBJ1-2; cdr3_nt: TGTGCCTGGGAGAACGACAGGACGAGCTATGGCTACACCTTC; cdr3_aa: CAWENDRTSYGYTF
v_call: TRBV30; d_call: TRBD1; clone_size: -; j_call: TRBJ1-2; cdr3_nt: TGTGCCTGGAGGAGGACAGGTCCGAACTATGGCTACACCTTC; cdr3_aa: CAWRRTGPNYGYTF